These 6 T cell receptor beta chains came from one sample sequenced in a study of shared clonotypes between healthy human individuals. The data were produced by immunoSEQ multiplex PCR, yet TCRdb's version contains in-frame clones alone and is incomplete. The sample holds 400,000 to 550,000 clones, about 80% seen once. The specimen sequenced was PBMCs. Receptors were obtained from a woman aged 40-49 years in good health. Some clones in this sample may be carry-over from other donors' samples.

The rearrangement links TRBV10-2 to TRBJ2-1, with 9 bases identical to TRBD2. Per the germline V gene, CDR1 is WSHSY and CDR2 is SAAADI. The CDR3 extends over 14 amino acids. Losses at the gene ends were 5 bases for V and 3 bases for J; bases not matched to a gene: 2. Here the CDR3 reads CASSLAGDYNEQFF. The CDR3 DNA reads as TGCGCCAGCAGTTTAGCGGGGGACTACAATGAGCAGTTCTTC.

The CDR3 nucleotides read TGTGCCAGCAGCTTGGGGACAGGGGAAAAACTGTTTTTT. Translated: CASSLGTGEKLFF. The V and J genes are TRBV5-4 and TRBJ1-4; 8 positions agree with TRBD1. CDR1 and CDR2 from the germline V gene are SGHNT and YYREEE (reference sequence). The CDR3 has 13 amino acids. After removal of 0 bases from V and 8 bases from J, the junction contained 0 bases not matched to a gene.

This clone was observed a few times. This chain uses TRBV27 with TRBJ2-7, with 9 bases identical to TRBD1. Germline values: CDR1 MNHEY, CDR2 SMNVEV (reference sequence). CDR3 length equals 15 residues. V shed 6 bases and J 3 bases; nucleotides not matched to a gene: 9. The CDR3 DNA reads TGTGCCAGCAGGACGCCGGGACAGGGAATCTACGAGCAGTACTTC. It encodes CASRTPGQGIYEQYF.

This chain connects TRBV25-1 to TRBJ2-4, with a weak D call TRBD1 (6 bases). Germline-derived CDR1 and CDR2 are MGHDK and SYGVNS. V lost 7 bases and J lost 0, with 16 bases in between. The CDR3 is made up of 16 amino acids. The CDR3, as DNA: TGTGCCAGCACTCTAGGACAGCACGCAGCCAAAAACATTCAGTACTTC. Translation gives CASTLGQHAAKNIQYF.

V usage is TRBV5-5 and J usage is TRBJ2-7, with 9 bases aligning to TRBD2. With 0 bases clipped from V and 3 bases from J, the junction kept 7 bases outside the gene matches. This CDR3 contains 16 residues. The germline V gene has CDR1 SGHKS and CDR2 YYEKEE (reference sequence). The DNA for the CDR3 is TGTGCCAGCAGCTTGGCCTTGGCTAGCGGGGACTACGAGCAGTACTTC. Translated: CASSLALASGDYEQYF.

This chain connects TRBV2 to TRBJ1-4, with D uncertain. The CDR3 consists of 13 residues. Looked up from germline, CDR1 is SNHLY and CDR2 is FYNNEI. V shed 8 bases and J shed 4 bases, with 11 bases lying between them. The CDR3 reads CASGLHGNEKLFF. The CDR3 bases are TGTGCCAGCGGGTTGCACGGTAATGAAAAACTGTTTTTT. Drawing the rest from reference TRBV2 and TRBJ1-4, the complete variable domain is EPEVTQTPSHQVTQMGQEVILRCVPISNHLYFYWYRQILGQKVEFLVSFYNNEISEKSEIFDDQFSVERPDGSNFTLKIRSTKLEDSAMYFCASGLHGNEKLFFGSGTQLSVL.